Following are 31 T cell receptor beta chains from one sample sequenced in a study of response to subunit inactivated influenza vaccine. In TCRdb, the RT-PCR reads were re-called with MiXCR into one record per CDR3 protein. Of more than 700,000 distinct CDR3 sequences detected, approximately 21% appear once; the ten largest clones hold roughly a tenth. The sample consisted of PBMCs from blood, taken about 5 days after vaccination. These receptors originate from a man aged 50-60 years who received an inactivated influenza vaccine.

The V call is TRBV20-1, the J call TRBJ2-5, with D perhaps matching TRBD2 (6 bases). The CDR3 totals 16 residues. Germline lookup yields CDR1 DFQATT and CDR2 SNEGSKA (reference sequence). V lost 1 base and J 4 bases, leaving 19 bases between the germline ends. CDR3 region: CSARASYGGKRETQYF. CDR3 sequence (DNA): TGCAGTGCTAGAGCCTCATACGGGGGAAAGCGAGAGACCCAGTACTTC.

The sample holds many counts of this clonotype. The chain is built from TRBV13 and TRBJ2-1, with 8 bases lining up with TRBD1. The trim removed 1 base at V and 12 bases at J, leaving 8 bases unmatched. Per germline, CDR1 PRHDT and CDR2 FYEKMQ (reference sequence). This CDR3 spans 14 amino acids. The CDR3: CASSLVGTGRGQFF. CDR3 sequence (DNA): TGTGCCAGCAGCTTAGTCGGGACAGGAAGGGGGCAGTTCTTC.

This clonotype was detected a few times. This rearrangement joins TRBV28 to TRBJ2-3; D ambiguous. Trimming cost V 3 bases and J 5 bases, with 6 bases left between them. Germline CDR1 and CDR2: MDHEN and SYDVKM. The CDR3 is made up of 12 amino acids. The CDR3 DNA is TGTGCCAGCAGTTTCCAAGTAGATACGCAGTATTTT. Protein: CASSFQVDTQYF.

This clonotype came up a few times. The gene calls are TRBV20-1 and TRBJ2-1; D is unclear. The CDR3 is made up of 13 amino acids. V was pared by 1 base and J by 9 bases, with 13 bases between. Germline loops: CDR1 DFQATT, CDR2 SNEGSKA (reference sequence). In nucleotides, the CDR3 is TGCAGTGCTAGAGGCCCGGGTGGTGGTGAGCAGTTCTTC. It translates to CSARGPGGGEQFF.

The V and J genes are TRBV5-1 and TRBJ1-6; 7 nucleotides line up with TRBD1. Losses at the gene ends were 5 bases for V and 6 bases for J; bases not matched to a gene: 8. The germline V gene encodes CDR1 SGHRS and CDR2 YFSETQ. This CDR3 is 15 amino acids long. The CDR3 protein is CASRPNRGFNSPLHF. The CDR3 DNA is TGCGCCAGCAGACCAAACAGGGGCTTTAATTCACCCCTCCACTTT.

This clonotype has more than one count but fewer than ten. The rearrangement uses TRBV13 and TRBJ2-7, with a tentative D call TRBD2 (6 bases). Germline CDR1 PRHDT, CDR2 FYEKMQ (reference sequence). V gave up 5 bases and J gave up 7 bases, with 15 bases separating them. The CDR3 extends over 13 amino acids. Here the CDR3 reads CASSPSVAGEQYF. CDR3 DNA sequence: TGTGCCAGCAGCCCCTCTGTGGCGGGGGAGCAGTACTTC.

This clonotype was observed many times. This chain links TRBV7-2 with TRBJ2-7; D gene unclear. V lost 3 bases to trimming and J lost 0 bases, with 9 bases between them. This CDR3 spans 14 amino acids. The V gene's germline CDR1 is SGHTA and CDR2 FQGNSA. The CDR3: CASSLGQRSYEQYF. CDR3 nucleotide sequence: TGTGCCAGCAGCTTGGGTCAGCGCTCCTACGAGCAGTACTTC.

The CDR3 is CASSLALAGGGETQYF. For the CDR3, the DNA is TGTGCCAGCAGCTTAGCACTAGCGGGAGGGGGAGAGACCCAGTACTTC. The genes are TRBV7-9 and TRBJ2-5; the match to TRBD2 covers 13 bases. With 0 bases clipped from V and 4 bases from J, the junction kept 2 bases outside the gene matches. The CDR3 totals 16 residues. The V gene's germline CDR1 is SEHNR and CDR2 FQNEAQ (reference sequence).

This clonotype was counted between two and nine times. The chain has TRBV6-6 and TRBJ2-3; no definite D call. There are 13 residues in the CDR3. V was clipped by 10 bases and J by 1 base, with 12 bases between them. The germline V gene has CDR1 MNHNY and CDR2 SVGAGI (reference sequence). The CDR3 is CAINPIRTDTQYF. CDR3 in DNA: TGTGCCATAAACCCTATTCGCACAGATACGCAGTATTTT.

The sample holds a few counts of this clonotype. J is TRBJ2-2 and V is TRBV5-1; D possibly corresponds to TRBD2 (6 bases). Per the germline V gene, CDR1 is SGHRS and CDR2 is YFSETQ. The V gene lost 2 bases and the J gene lost 3 bases, with 14 bases spanning the gap. The CDR3 loop spans 16 amino acids. CDR3 loop: CASSFSGTSYTGELFF. CDR3 sequence (DNA): TGCGCCAGCAGCTTTTCCGGGACTTCTTACACCGGGGAGCTGTTTTTT.

This clonotype was detected a few times. The genes are TRBV6-5 and TRBJ1-2, with D possibly matching TRBD1 (5 bases). CDR3 length equals 13 residues. Trimming cost V 1 base and J 8 bases, with 11 bases left between them. CDR1 and CDR2 (germline): MNHEY, SVGAGI. This CDR3 reads CASSYWSGYGYTF. Written as DNA, the CDR3 is TGTGCCAGCAGTTACTGGTCAGGGTACGGCTACACCTTC.

Only a few counts were recorded for this clonotype. The chain uses TRBV5-1 and TRBJ2-5; TRBD2 matches at 9 bases. From germline, CDR1 is SGHRS and CDR2 YFSETQ. The J segment lost 1 base and the V segment lost 4 bases, leaving 8 bases of the junction unmatched. CDR3 size: 16 residues. CDR3 sequence reads: CASSRGLAQSQETQYF. CDR3 coding DNA: TGCGCCAGCAGCAGGGGACTAGCACAATCCCAAGAGACCCAGTACTTC. Together with reference TRBV5-1 and TRBJ2-5, the CDR3 gives the full variable domain: KAGVTQTPRYLIKTRGQQVTLSCSPISGHRSVSWYQQTPGQGLQFLFEYFSETQRNKGNFPGRFSGRQFSNSRSEMNVSTLELGDSALYLCASSRGLAQSQETQYFGPGTRLLVL.

The chain couples TRBV5-6 to TRBJ1-2; 8 bases line up with TRBD1. CDR1 and CDR2 (germline): SGHDT, YYEEEE. Losses at the gene ends were 4 bases for V and 8 bases for J; bases not matched to a gene: 10. This CDR3 spans 14 amino acids. Here the CDR3 DNA reads TGTGCCAGCAGCCAGATAGGACAGGGCCACGGCTACACCTTC. It is translated as CASSQIGQGHGYTF.

The chain couples TRBV20-1 to TRBJ2-5; the match to TRBD2 covers 8 bases. CDR1 DFQATT and CDR2 SNEGSKA come from the germline V gene (reference sequence). J gave up 1 base and V 5 bases, and 9 bases lay outside the gene matches. This CDR3 is 15 amino acids long. CDR3: CSAEVLAVLQETQYF. CDR3 nucleotide sequence: TGCAGTGCTGAGGTACTAGCGGTCCTCCAAGAGACCCAGTACTTC.

This clonotype appeared a few times. The chain uses TRBV9 and TRBJ2-5; TRBD2 aligns across 12 bases. J gave up 2 bases and V 2 bases, and 1 base lay outside the gene matches. Germline V lookup: CDR1 SGDLS, CDR2 YYNGEE. CDR3 length: 15 amino acids. DNA for the CDR3: TGTGCCAGCAGCGTGACTAGCGGGAGACAAGAGACCCAGTACTTC. Protein product: CASSVTSGRQETQYF.

This clonotype was seen repeatedly, ten times or more. V usage is TRBV20-1 and J usage is TRBJ2-1; D is uncertain. Trimming shortened V by 1 base and J by 8 bases, and 15 bases separated the two germline ends. The CDR3 covers 14 residues. CDR1 is DFQATT, CDR2 SNEGSKA, per germline (reference sequence). CDR3 nucleotides: TGCAGTGCTAGAGGGGCTAGTTATTATCATGAGCAGTTCTTC. Translation gives CSARGASYYHEQFF.

The chain is built from TRBV7-2 and TRBJ1-5, with 9 bases fitting TRBD1. The CDR3 contains 17 residues. V shed 3 bases and J 1 base; nucleotides not matched to a gene: 7. CDR1 SGHTA and CDR2 FQGNSA come from the germline V gene. The DNA for the CDR3 is TGTGCCAGCAGCTTTCAACAGGGGGCATGGAGCAATCAGCCCCAGCATTTT. Protein sequence: CASSFQQGAWSNQPQHF.

This chain connects TRBV5-6 to TRBJ1-5; 8 positions match TRBD1. This CDR3 is built from 17 residues. Germline CDR1 SGHDT, CDR2 YYEEEE. Germline trimming cut 0 bases from V and 6 bases from J; bases unmatched to any gene: 11. The CDR3 DNA is TGTGCCAGCAGCTTGGGAATCAAAGGACAGGGAGGTCAGCCCCAGCATTTT. It specifies CASSLGIKGQGGQPQHF.

J is TRBJ2-1 and V is TRBV20-1, with TRBD2 matching 10 bases. With 0 bases clipped from V and 10 bases from J, the junction kept 12 bases outside the gene matches. Germline values: CDR1 DFQATT, CDR2 SNEGSKA (reference sequence). The CDR3 has 16 amino acids. The CDR3 loop reads CSARDSSGRHLEEQFF. As DNA, the CDR3 is TGCAGTGCTAGAGACTCTAGCGGGAGACATTTAGAGGAGCAGTTCTTC.

The table lists this clonotype with many counts. The rearrangement uses TRBV10-3 and TRBJ2-7; 9 nucleotides match TRBD1. The V gene end was trimmed by 10 bases and the J gene end by 1 base; junction bases not matched to a gene: 5. The CDR3 extends over 13 amino acids. Germline CDR1 ENHRY, CDR2 SYGVKD. The CDR3 here is CATRDRESYEQYF. The DNA of the CDR3 is TGTGCCACCCGGGACAGGGAGTCCTACGAGCAGTACTTC.

There are many counts of this clonotype. This chain connects TRBV7-2 to TRBJ2-5; D may be TRBD2 (6 bases). Trimming removed 3 bases at V and 1 base at J, with 12 bases between. The CDR3 is 15 amino acids. In germline, CDR1 is SGHTA, CDR2 FQGNSA. The CDR3 DNA reads TGTGCCAGCAGCTTGGGAGGAGGAGTCCAAGAGACCCAGTACTTC. Translation: CASSLGGGVQETQYF.

The chain has TRBV7-9 and TRBJ2-4; perhaps D is TRBD1 or TRBD2 (5 bases each). This CDR3 region has 13 residues. The germline V and J ends were trimmed by 0 bases and 8 bases, with 8 bases remaining between them. In germline, CDR1 is SEHNR, CDR2 FQNEAQ (reference sequence). For the CDR3, the DNA is TGTGCCAGCAGCTTAGCGCAGGGAGACATTCAGTACTTC. Amino acid sequence: CASSLAQGDIQYF.

This clonotype was detected ten times or more. The rearrangement links TRBV7-2 to TRBJ1-4, with D possibly being TRBD1 (6 bases). Trimming pared 2 bases from V and 4 bases from J, leaving 11 bases between. Germline assignment: CDR1 SGHTA and CDR2 FQGNSA. The CDR3 contains 15 residues. CDR3 coding DNA: TGTGCCAGCAGCTTAAACCGACAGGTTAATGAAAAACTGTTTTTT. Translating gives CASSLNRQVNEKLFF.

This clonotype was observed at least ten times. V and J are TRBV20-1 and TRBJ2-1; 11 positions match TRBD2. The CDR3 covers 17 residues. V trimming: 1 base; J trimming: 9 bases; junction bases outside the gene matches: 14. Germline CDR1 is DFQATT and CDR2 is SNEGSKA (reference sequence). The CDR3 region has the DNA TGCAGTGCTAGAGGCAAGGGACTAGCGGCCCGGGGGGGTGAGCAGTTCTTC. Protein sequence: CSARGKGLAARGGEQFF.

This clonotype has just one count. The J gene is TRBJ1-5, the V gene TRBV2, with TRBD1 as a possible D gene (5 bases). V was cut by 4 bases and J by 2 bases, with 12 bases left in between. CDR3 length: 15 amino acids. CDR1 is SNHLY and CDR2 is FYNNEI in the germline V gene. The DNA of the CDR3 is TGTGCCAGCAGTGTATGGCAGGGTGGCAATCAGCCCCAGCATTTT. As protein: CASSVWQGGNQPQHF.

This clonotype was counted a few times. The chain recombines TRBV12-3 or TRBV12-4 with TRBJ2-7; 14 nucleotides agree with TRBD2. The length of the CDR3 is 15 residues. The junction had 4 bases not matched to a gene; V was cut back by 6 bases and J by 3 bases. CDR3 amino acids: CASRGGTSGGYEQYF. For the CDR3, the DNA is TGTGCCAGCAGGGGGGGGACTAGCGGGGGCTACGAGCAGTACTTC.

The chain has TRBV6-5 and TRBJ2-7, with 8 bases matching TRBD1. This CDR3 spans 15 amino acids. With 4 bases clipped from V and 1 base from J, the junction kept 6 bases outside the gene matches. The germline V gene encodes CDR1 MNHEY and CDR2 SVGAGI. The CDR3 is CASSFRDRKSYEQYF. CDR3 DNA sequence: TGTGCCAGCAGTTTCCGGGACAGGAAGTCCTACGAGCAGTACTTC.

There are a few counts of this clonotype. The V and J genes are TRBV10-3 and TRBJ1-1; D call uncertain. Trimming shortened V by 4 bases and J by 0 bases, and 12 bases separated the two germline ends. Germline CDR1 and CDR2: ENHRY and SYGVKD. This CDR3 has 15 amino acids. The CDR3 nucleotides read TGTGCCATCAGTGCGGGTGGAGAGATGAACACTGAAGCTTTCTTT. Its protein product is CAISAGGEMNTEAFF.

This clonotype turned up a few times. V usage is TRBV14 and J usage is TRBJ2-1; the match to TRBD2 covers 7 bases. V lost 1 base and J lost 0; bases outside the gene matches: 6. CDR1 is SGHDN and CDR2 is FVKESK in the germline V gene. This CDR3 comprises 17 residues. CDR3 nucleotide sequence: TGTGCCAGCAGCCAAGGGCTAGCGGTTAACTCCTACAATGAGCAGTTCTTC. This translates into CASSQGLAVNSYNEQFF.

This clonotype was recorded a few times. J is TRBJ2-1 and V is TRBV20-1; the match to TRBD2 covers 8 bases. J lost 8 bases, V lost 3 bases, and 3 bases had no gene match. The CDR3 has 12 residues. Looked up from germline, CDR1 is DFQATT and CDR2 is SNEGSKA (reference sequence). CDR3 residues: CSARREVHEQFF. In DNA form, the CDR3 reads TGCAGTGCTAGGCGGGAGGTCCATGAGCAGTTCTTC.

The rearrangement joins TRBV10-3 to TRBJ2-2; D possibly matches TRBD1 or TRBD2 (5 bases each). CDR1 and CDR2 from the germline V gene are ENHRY and SYGVKD. The CDR3 consists of 13 residues. Trimming removed 6 bases at V and 4 bases at J, with 9 bases between. The CDR3 nucleotides are TGTGCCATCAGATGGGACGCCACCGGGGAGCTGTTTTTT. Its protein product is CAIRWDATGELFF.